These 6 T cell receptor beta chains were all obtained from the same sample, sequenced in a study of low-dose radiotherapy and immunotherapy resistance in tumors. TRAV- and TRBV-specific primers, spanning alpha and beta chains, primed first-strand cDNA. TCR amplification ran 15 to 25 PCR cycles using constant-region and V-primer adapter primers. TCRdb re-analysed the reads in MiXCR, keeping a single row per CDR3 protein. The table has some 7,100 distinct CDR3 sequences, under 70% seen once. The receptors derive from a human donor with advanced metastatic prostate, ovarian, gallbladder or colorectal cancer (not recorded which). This table probably holds off-target reads from a library built for another chain.

As for this clonotype: An end of the junction differs from the germline gene, which may be a read error. The gene calls are TRBV5-1 and TRBJ1-1; D unresolved. Germline V lookup: CDR1 SGHRS, CDR2 YFSETQ. CDR3 length equals 15 residues. The CDR3 DNA reads as TGCGCCAGAAGCTTGGAGGGATCGCGGAACACTGAAGCTTTCTTT. It codes for CARSLEGSRNTEAFF.

This rearrangement joins TRBV15 to TRBJ2-3, with D perhaps matching TRBD1 (6 bases). The V gene lost 1 base and the J gene lost 1 base, with 12 bases spanning the gap. The V gene's germline CDR1 is LNHNV and CDR2 YYDKDF (reference sequence). CDR3 length: 16 amino acids. The CDR3 protein is CATSRGGGEGTDTQYF. The CDR3 DNA sequence: TGTGCCACCAGCAGAGGAGGGGGAGAAGGCACAGATACGCAGTATTTT.

This clonotype was seen only a few times. J is TRBJ1-3 and V is TRBV5-4; D possibly corresponds to TRBD1 (5 bases). This CDR3 has 14 residues. Germline assignment: CDR1 SGHNT and CDR2 YYREEE (reference sequence). Between the trimmed V and J ends, which lost 5 bases and 7 bases, there was a span of 16 bases. As DNA, the CDR3 is TGTGCCAGCAGGGCTAGGGGCGCCGACAACACCATATATTTT. It is translated as CASRARGADNTIYF.

This chain joins TRBV29-1 and TRBJ2-5; D might be TRBD2 (6 bases). V was clipped by 3 bases and J by 5 bases, with 10 bases between them. The CDR3 covers 12 residues. In germline, CDR1 is SQVTM, CDR2 ANQGSEA. The CDR3 spells CSVDRGSETQYF. CDR3 nucleotide sequence: TGCAGCGTTGATCGGGGGAGCGAGACCCAGTACTTC.

The chain is built from TRBV29-1 and TRBJ2-3, with no clear D. Looked up from germline, CDR1 is SQVTM and CDR2 is ANQGSEA. The CDR3 sequence is 13 residues long. V was pared by 3 bases and J by 4 bases, with 11 bases between. CDR3 DNA: TGCAGCGTTGAGGTGGGGTTCGCAGATACGCAGTATTTT. Its protein is CSVEVGFADTQYF.

The chain joins TRBV15 to TRBJ1-2; 7 bases match TRBD1. Germline V gene lookup returns CDR1 LNHNV and CDR2 YYDKDF (reference sequence). This CDR3 has 13 amino acids. With V trimmed by 3 bases and J by 8 bases, 6 bases remained unmatched. The CDR3 sequence is CATSSRTGEGYTF. The CDR3 bases are TGTGCCACCAGCAGTCGTACAGGGGAGGGCTACACCTTC.